The clone carrying this T cell receptor (beta chain) was seen many times. What it binds is not known. This record belongs to a study of T-cell reconstitution after alpha-beta-depleted transplantation in children. Unique molecular identifiers were incorporated when the TCRbeta library was constructed. From the PCR reads, TCRdb called clonotypes with MiXCR, one entry per CDR3 protein. The sample holds about 290,000 distinct CDR3 sequences, around 10% seen once. This CDR3 has 15 amino acids. The germline V gene has CDR1 SGHTA and CDR2 FQGNSA. The ends lost 5 bases at V and 0 bases at J; junction bases unmatched: 7. Findings of the study overall: Alpha-beta T cells about two months after transplant reportedly derived from several hundred expanded graft clones. Diversity of TCRbeta at day 60 was high in some patients, arising from surviving recipient T cells and thymic progenitors.

The sequences come from PBMCs, collected before TCRalphabeta/CD19-depleted stem cell transplant. This chain connects TRBV7-2 to TRBJ2-7; TRBD1 matches 7 bases. This sequence was found in a boy under three years old with acute myeloid leukemia, due to receive a stem cell transplant. CDR3 in amino acids: CASSPGTAPSYEQYF. DNA for the CDR3: TGTGCCAGCAGCCCAGGGACAGCCCCCTCCTACGAGCAGTACTTC.